The entry below describes one T cell receptor beta chain. The germline CDR1 and CDR2 sequences are LNHDA and SQIVND (reference sequence). Trimming took off 5 bases at V and 2 bases at J, with 16 bases between the two ends. The CDR3 has 15 residues. The sample belongs to a study of blood T cell repertoires in COVID-19. In the authors' methods: Estimates of nucleated cell counts were drawn from the amplification of reference gene primers. Repertoires were generated with immunoSEQ multiplex PCR, while TCRdb's copy carries only in-frame clones and drops some. Clonal size and the V and J genes are those of that table, whereas D and trimming came from the DNA. This table has fewer than 150,000 clones, approximately 84% appearing once.

Material: peripheral blood. The J gene is TRBJ2-7, the V gene TRBV19; maybe TRBD1 (6 bases). The sequence was obtained from a human donor in a cohort sampled during active COVID-19. The CDR3 loop is CASSEITGTPYEQYF. In DNA form, the CDR3 reads TGTGCCAGTAGTGAAATTACCGGGACACCCTACGAGCAGTACTTC.